This T cell receptor beta chain is drawn from a study of CD8 T cells in ankylosing spondylitis. TCRdb processed the 5' RACE reads anew with MiXCR; each CDR3 protein has one entry. The data hold some 200,000 distinct CDR3 sequences, with approximately 7.4% observed a single time. The CDR3 consists of 13 residues. Germline lookup yields CDR1 SSHAT and CDR2 FNYEAQ (reference sequence). Findings and limits, study-wide: The authors found the disease-linked clones to be CD8+ and relatively rare in peripheral blood. Ankylosing spondylitis blood appeared to be characterized by a TCR beta motif of roughly eight highly homologous variants. Past studies reported some motif variants in reactive arthritis synovial fluid and blood.

Many counts were recorded for this clonotype. Its target is unknown. A junction end diverges from the germline sequence, so it may reflect a read error. Sequenced input: blood, either unsorted or a sorted T cell fraction (not recorded which). The gene calls are TRBV7-7 and TRBJ1-4; D ambiguous. This clonotype originated in a male donor with ankylosing spondylitis. CDR3 loop: CASSLNINEKLFF. The CDR3 coding sequence is TGTGCTAGCAGCTTAAACATTAATGAAAAACTGTTTTTT. Together with reference TRBV7-7 and TRBJ1-4, the CDR3 gives the full variable domain: GAGVSQSPRYKVTKRGQDVTLRCDPISSHATLYWYQQALGQGPEFLTYFNYEAQPDKSGLPSDRFSAERPEGSISTLTIQRTEQRDSAMYRCASSLNINEKLFFGSGTQLSVL.